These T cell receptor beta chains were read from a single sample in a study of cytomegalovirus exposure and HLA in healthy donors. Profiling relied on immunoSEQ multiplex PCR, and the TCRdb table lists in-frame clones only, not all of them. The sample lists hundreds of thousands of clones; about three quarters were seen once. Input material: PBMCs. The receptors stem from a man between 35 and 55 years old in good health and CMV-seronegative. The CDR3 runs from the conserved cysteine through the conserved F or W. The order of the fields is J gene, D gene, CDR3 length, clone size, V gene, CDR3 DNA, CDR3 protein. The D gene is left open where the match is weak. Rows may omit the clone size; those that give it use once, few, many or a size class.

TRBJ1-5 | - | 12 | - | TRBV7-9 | TGTGCCAGCAGCCACAAGAATCAGCCCCAGCATTTT | CASSHKNQPQHF
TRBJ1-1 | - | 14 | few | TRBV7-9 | TGTGCCAGCAGCTACACAGGGATGAACACTGAAGCTTTCTTT | CASSYTGMNTEAFF
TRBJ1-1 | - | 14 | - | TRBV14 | TGTGCCAGCAGCCAAGCCCCTCAACTTACCGAAGCTTTCTTT | CASSQAPQLTEAFF
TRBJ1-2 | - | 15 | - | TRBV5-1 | TGCGCCAGCAGCAGGGACCATCCAGGGAGGGATGGCTACACCTTC | CASSRDHPGRDGYTF
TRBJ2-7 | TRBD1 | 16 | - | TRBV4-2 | TGTGCCAGCAGCCAAGAACCGTTGGCAGGGGGTAACGAGCAGTACTTC | CASSQEPLAGGNEQYF
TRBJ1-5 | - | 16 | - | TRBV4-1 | TGCGCCAGCAGCCAAGATTGGGGGGATAGCAATCAGCCCCAGCATTTT | CASSQDWGDSNQPQHF
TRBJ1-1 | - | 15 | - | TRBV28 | TGTGCCAGCAGTACCCCCCCGGGGGGGAACACTGAAGCTTTCTTT | CASSTPPGGNTEAFF
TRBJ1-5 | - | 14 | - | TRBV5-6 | TGTGCCAGCAGTACGGCAGGGGAGTGGCAGCCCCAGCATTTT | CASSTAGEWQPQHF
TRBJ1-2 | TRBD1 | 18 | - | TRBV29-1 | TGCAGCGTTGATATAGGAGGGTATTTTGGGACAGGGGGCAATGGCTACACCTTC | CSVDIGGYFGTGGNGYTF
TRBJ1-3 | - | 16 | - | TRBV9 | TGTGCCAGCAGCGCTTTGGACAGATCGACTGGAAACACCATATATTTT | CASSALDRSTGNTIYF
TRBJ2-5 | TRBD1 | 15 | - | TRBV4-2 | TGTGCCAGCAGCCAACCGGGACAGGGTGAGGAGACCCAGTACTTC | CASSQPGQGEETQYF
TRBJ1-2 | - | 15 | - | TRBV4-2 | TGTGCCAGCAGCCAAGATGGAGGGGTCGGCTATGGCTACACCTTC | CASSQDGGVGYGYTF
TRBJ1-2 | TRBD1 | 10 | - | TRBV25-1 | TGTGCCAGCTTCCACGGGACAGCCTGCTTC | CASFHGTACF
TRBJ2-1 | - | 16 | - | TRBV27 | TGTGCCAGCAGTCCGCAGCGAGGGTCGTCGTACAATGAGCAGTTCTTC | CASSPQRGSSYNEQFF
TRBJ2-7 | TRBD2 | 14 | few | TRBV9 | TGTGCCAGCAGCCCAGCGGGAGCCCCCTACGAGCAGTACTTC | CASSPAGAPYEQYF
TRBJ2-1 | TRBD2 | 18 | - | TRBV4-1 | TGCGCCAGCAGCCAAGACCAATACACGACTAGCGGGAGCCATGAGCAGTTCTTC | CASSQDQYTTSGSHEQFF
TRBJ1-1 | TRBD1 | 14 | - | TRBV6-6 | TGTGCCAGCAGTTACGCAGGGGGAAACACTGAAGCTTTCTTT | CASSYAGGNTEAFF
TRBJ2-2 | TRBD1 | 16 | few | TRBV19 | TGTGCCAGTATTACTCCGGGACAGGGGCCAGCCGGGGAGCTGTTTTTT | CASITPGQGPAGELFF
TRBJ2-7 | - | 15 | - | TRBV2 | TGTGCCAGCAGTCGTGGACAGATACTATCCTACGAGCAGTACTTC | CASSRGQILSYEQYF
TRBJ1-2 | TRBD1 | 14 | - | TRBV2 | TGTGCCAGCAGGGAGAGAGGGGGCGTATATGGCTACACCTTC | CASRERGGVYGYTF
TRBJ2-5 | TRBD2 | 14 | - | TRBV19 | TGTGCCAGTATGTCCCTAGCGGGAGGGGAGACCCAGTACTTC | CASMSLAGGETQYF
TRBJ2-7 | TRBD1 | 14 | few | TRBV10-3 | TGTGCCATCTCAGACAAACAGGGGTTCGACGAGCAGTACTTC | CAISDKQGFDEQYF
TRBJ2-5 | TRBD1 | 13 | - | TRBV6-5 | TGTGCCAGCAGTTTTGGACAGGGAGAGACCCAGTACTTC | CASSFGQGETQYF
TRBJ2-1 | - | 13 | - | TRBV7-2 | TGTGCCAGCAGCTTAAGCCCTCCCAATGAGCAGTTCTTC | CASSLSPPNEQFF
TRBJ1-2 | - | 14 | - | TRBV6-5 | TGTGCCAGCAGTTCGGTCGAAAGGGGCTATGGCTACACCTTC | CASSSVERGYGYTF
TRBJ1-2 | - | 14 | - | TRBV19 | TGTGCCAGTTTAACCCGGACGGGGAACTATGGCTACACCTTC | CASLTRTGNYGYTF
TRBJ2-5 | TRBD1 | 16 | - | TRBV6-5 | TGTGCCAGCAGTTACTTAGGGGACAGGGGTTCGGAGACCCAGTACTTC | CASSYLGDRGSETQYF
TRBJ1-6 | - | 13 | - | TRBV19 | TGTGCCAGTAGTATTGTCGGGATTTCACCCCTCCACTTT | CASSIVGISPLHF
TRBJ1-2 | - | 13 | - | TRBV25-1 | TGTGCCAGCAGTACCGCAGGGGACTATGGCTACACCTTC | CASSTAGDYGYTF
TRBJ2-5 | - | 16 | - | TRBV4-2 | TGTGCCAGCAGCCAAGAGGCAGGGAGGGGGAGAGAGACCCAGTACTTC | CASSQEAGRGRETQYF
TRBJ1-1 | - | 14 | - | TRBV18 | TGTGCCAGCCTTCCGTCGGGGAAAAACACTGAAGCTTTCTTT | CASLPSGKNTEAFF
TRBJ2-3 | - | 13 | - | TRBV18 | TGTGCCAGCTCAAGGCTAGCCGCAGATACGCAGTATTTT | CASSRLAADTQYF
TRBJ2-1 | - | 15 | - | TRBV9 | TGTGCCAGCAGTGTTGGGCAGGGGTCAATCGGTGAGCAGTTCTTC | CASSVGQGSIGEQFF
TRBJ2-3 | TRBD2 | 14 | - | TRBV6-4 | TGTGCCAGCAGTGCTAGCGGGGGGGCAGATACGCAGTATTTT | CASSASGGADTQYF
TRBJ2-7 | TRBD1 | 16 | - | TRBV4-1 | TGCGCCAGCAGCCATGAACTTCCCGGGACAGGGAGTCAGCAGTACTTC | CASSHELPGTGSQQYF
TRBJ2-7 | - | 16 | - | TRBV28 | TGTGCCAGCACCCTCGGGGGAGGAGGATACTCCTACGAGCAGTACTTC | CASTLGGGGYSYEQYF
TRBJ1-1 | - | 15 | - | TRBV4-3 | TGCGCCAGCAGCCAGGAACTTGGACAGCACACTGAAGCTTTCTTT | CASSQELGQHTEAFF
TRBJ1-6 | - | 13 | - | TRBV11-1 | TGTGCCAGCAGCTTAGGAGGAAAGTCACCCCTCCACTTT | CASSLGGKSPLHF
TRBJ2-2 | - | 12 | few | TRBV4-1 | TGCGCCAGCTCGAGAAACACCGGGGAGCTGTTTTTT | CASSRNTGELFF
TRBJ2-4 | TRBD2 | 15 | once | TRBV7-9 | TGTGCCAGCAGCACTCTAGCGGGAGGTGGATACATTCAGTACTTC | CASSTLAGGGYIQYF
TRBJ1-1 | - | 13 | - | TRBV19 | TGTGCCAGTAGTATCTCTGTGAACACTGAAGCTTTCTTT | CASSISVNTEAFF